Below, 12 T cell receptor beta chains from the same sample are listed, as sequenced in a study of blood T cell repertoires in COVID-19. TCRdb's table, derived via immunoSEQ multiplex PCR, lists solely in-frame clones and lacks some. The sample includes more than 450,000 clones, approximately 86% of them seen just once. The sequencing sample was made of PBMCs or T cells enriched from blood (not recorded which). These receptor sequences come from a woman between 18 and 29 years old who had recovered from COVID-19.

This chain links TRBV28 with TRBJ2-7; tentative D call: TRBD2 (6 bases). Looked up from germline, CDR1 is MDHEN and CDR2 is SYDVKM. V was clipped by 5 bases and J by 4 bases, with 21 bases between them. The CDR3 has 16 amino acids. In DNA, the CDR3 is TGTGCCAGCAGTCCCCCCATGGGTAGCGGAACTTACGAGCAGTACTTC. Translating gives CASSPPMGSGTYEQYF.

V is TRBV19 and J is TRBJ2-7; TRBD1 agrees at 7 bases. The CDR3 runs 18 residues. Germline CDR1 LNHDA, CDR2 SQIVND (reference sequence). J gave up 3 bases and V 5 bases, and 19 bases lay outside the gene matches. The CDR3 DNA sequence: TGTGCCAGTAGTCTCCGGCCCCGGGACAGAGCTACGGGCTACGAGCAGTACTTC. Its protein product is CASSLRPRDRATGYEQYF.

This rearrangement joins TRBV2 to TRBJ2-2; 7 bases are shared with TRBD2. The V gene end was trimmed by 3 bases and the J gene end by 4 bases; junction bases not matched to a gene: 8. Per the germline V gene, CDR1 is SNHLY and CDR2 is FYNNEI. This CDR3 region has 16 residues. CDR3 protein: CASSDPASGVTGELFF. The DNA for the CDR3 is TGTGCCAGCAGTGACCCGGCGAGCGGGGTCACCGGGGAGCTGTTTTTT.

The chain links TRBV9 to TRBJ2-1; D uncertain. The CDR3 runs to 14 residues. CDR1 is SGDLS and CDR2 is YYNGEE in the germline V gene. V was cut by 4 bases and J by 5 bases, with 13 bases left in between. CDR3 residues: CASSPPQTDNEQFF. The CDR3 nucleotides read TGTGCCAGCAGCCCTCCGCAGACTGACAATGAGCAGTTCTTC.

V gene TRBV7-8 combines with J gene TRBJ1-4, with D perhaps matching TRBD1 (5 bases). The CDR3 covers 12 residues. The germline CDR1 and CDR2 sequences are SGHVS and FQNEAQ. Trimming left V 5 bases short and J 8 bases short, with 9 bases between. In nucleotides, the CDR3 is TGTGCCAGCAGCCACCCAGGGGAAAAACTGTTTTTT. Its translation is CASSHPGEKLFF.

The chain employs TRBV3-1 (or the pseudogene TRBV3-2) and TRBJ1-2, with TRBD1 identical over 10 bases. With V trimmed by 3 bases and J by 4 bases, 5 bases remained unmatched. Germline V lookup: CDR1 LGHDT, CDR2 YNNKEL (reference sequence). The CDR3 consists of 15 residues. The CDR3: CASSQSDRGTYGYTF. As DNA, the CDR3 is TGTGCCAGCAGCCAGTCGGACAGGGGGACCTATGGCTACACCTTC.

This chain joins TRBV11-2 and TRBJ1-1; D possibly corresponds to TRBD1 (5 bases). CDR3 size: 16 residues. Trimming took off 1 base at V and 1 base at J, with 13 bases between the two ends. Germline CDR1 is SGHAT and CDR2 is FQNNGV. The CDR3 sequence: CASSLGGAGKNTEAFF. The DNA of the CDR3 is TGTGCCAGCAGCTTAGGCGGGGCGGGGAAGAACACTGAAGCTTTCTTT.

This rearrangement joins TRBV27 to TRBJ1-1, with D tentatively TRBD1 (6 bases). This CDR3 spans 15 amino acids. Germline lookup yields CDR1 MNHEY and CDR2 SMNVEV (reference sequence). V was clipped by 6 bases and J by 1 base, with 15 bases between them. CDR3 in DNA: TGTGCCAGCAGCTTGGACAGCCCCTCGAACACTGAAGCTTTCTTT. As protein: CASSLDSPSNTEAFF.

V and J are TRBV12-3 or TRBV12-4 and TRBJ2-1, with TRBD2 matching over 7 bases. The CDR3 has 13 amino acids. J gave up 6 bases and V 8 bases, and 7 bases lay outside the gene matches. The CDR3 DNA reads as TGTGCCAGCCGGACGGGGAGGGTCAATGAGCAGTTCTTC. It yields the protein CASRTGRVNEQFF.

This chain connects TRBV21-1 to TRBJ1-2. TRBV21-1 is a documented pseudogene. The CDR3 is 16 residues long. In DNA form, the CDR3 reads TGTGCCAGCAGCAACCGGGGAGAAAAAACTAACTATGGCTACACCTTC. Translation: CASSNRGEKTNYGYTF.

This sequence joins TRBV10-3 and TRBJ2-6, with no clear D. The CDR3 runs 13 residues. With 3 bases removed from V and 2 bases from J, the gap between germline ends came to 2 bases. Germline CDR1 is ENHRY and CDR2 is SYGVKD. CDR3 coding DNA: TGTGCCATCAGTGACACTGGGGCCAACGTCCTGACTTTC. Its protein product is CAISDTGANVLTF.

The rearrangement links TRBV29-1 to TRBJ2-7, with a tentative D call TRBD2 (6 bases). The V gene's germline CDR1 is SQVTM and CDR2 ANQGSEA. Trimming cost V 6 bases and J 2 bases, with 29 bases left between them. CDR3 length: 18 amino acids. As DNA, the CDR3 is TGCAGCGTCCAGCCTGACGGTGGGAGGCCGGGCCTTACCTACGAGCAGTACTTC. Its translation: CSVQPDGGRPGLTYEQYF.